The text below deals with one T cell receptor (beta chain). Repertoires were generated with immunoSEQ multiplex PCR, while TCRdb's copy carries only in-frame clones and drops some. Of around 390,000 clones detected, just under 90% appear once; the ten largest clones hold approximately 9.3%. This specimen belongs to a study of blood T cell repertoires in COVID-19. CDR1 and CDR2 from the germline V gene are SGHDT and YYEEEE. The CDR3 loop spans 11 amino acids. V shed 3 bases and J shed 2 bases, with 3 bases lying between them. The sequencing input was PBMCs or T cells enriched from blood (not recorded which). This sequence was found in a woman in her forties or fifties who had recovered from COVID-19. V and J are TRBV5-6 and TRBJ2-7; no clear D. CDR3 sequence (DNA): TGTGCCAGCAGCTCTCCCTACGAGCAGTACTTC. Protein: CASSSPYEQYF.